This T cell receptor beta chain was profiled in a study of post-analysis software for immune sequencing data. Study findings and constraints: Among 5 or 6 TRBV segments more frequent in patients than controls were TRBV5-6, TRBV5-1 and TRBV20-1. The normalized Chao1 diversity of multiple sclerosis patients was significantly lower than that of controls. Analysis by F measure revealed that same-batch samples clustered strongly together.

cDNA libraries of TCR beta carried unique molecular identifiers. In TCRdb, the PCR reads were re-called with MiXCR into one record per CDR3 protein. The data hold 650,000 to 850,000 distinct CDR3 sequences, with roughly 58% observed a single time. Details on this clonotype: What it binds is not known. Lacking the conserved final phenylalanine or tryptophan, this CDR3 likely reflects a read error.

The CDR3 sequence is 15 residues long. Sequencing used blood. The receptor was derived from a girl aged 10 to 17 with multiple sclerosis. The V call is TRBV12-3 or TRBV12-4, the J call TRBJ2-4; 9 bases align to TRBD1. The DNA end favors TRBJ2-7, so the J call may be wrong. Here the CDR3 reads CASTTRQGGRYEQYC. DNA of the CDR3: TGTGCCAGCACGACTCGACAGGGGGGGAGGTACGAGCAGTACTGC.